Listed below are T cell receptor beta chains from one sample, sequenced in a study of blood T cell repertoires in COVID-19. Measured with immunoSEQ multiplex PCR; TCRdb has only the in-frame clones, and not every one. The table lists around 330,000 clones, roughly 87% of them singletons, with 8.9% in the top ten. Sequenced material: PBMCs or T cells enriched from blood (not recorded which). The source is a young woman who had recovered from COVID-19. Both conserved end residues are part of each CDR3. A D gene is named only where the DNA matches it firmly. Clone sizes are given selectively: once, few, many, or a class where the clone is expanded.

>TRBJ1-4|-|TRBV19|-
CASSETGGSEKLFF
TGTGCCAGTAGTGAGACTGGGGGGAGTGAAAAACTGTTTTTT
>TRBJ1-1|-|TRBV12-3/TRBV12-4|-
CASSLDRDTEAFF
TGTGCCAGCAGTTTAGACAGGGACACTGAAGCTTTCTTT
>TRBJ2-7|TRBD2|TRBV7-9|-
CASSPGLAGSIPYEQYF
TGTGCCAGCAGCCCAGGACTAGCGGGCTCAATTCCCTACGAGCAGTACTTC
>TRBJ1-2|-|TRBV25-1|-
CASSNRVFGYTF
TGTGCCAGCAGTAACAGGGTATTCGGCTACACCTTC
>TRBJ2-7|-|TRBV28|once
CASSIGQSYEQYF
TGTGCCAGCAGTATTGGACAGAGTTACGAGCAGTACTTC
>TRBJ1-2|-|TRBV4-1|-
CASSQDGGTNYGYTF
TGCGCCAGCAGCCAAGATGGAGGGACTAACTATGGCTACACCTTC
>TRBJ1-1|-|TRBV27|-
CASSWTVTNTEAFF
TGTGCCAGCAGTTGGACAGTTACGAACACTGAAGCTTTCTTT
>TRBJ2-5|TRBD2|TRBV6-4|-
CASSQTSGAQETQYF
TGTGCCAGCAGTCAGACTAGCGGGGCCCAAGAGACCCAGTACTTC
>TRBJ1-1|-|TRBV29-1|-
CSVGSEAFF
TGCAGCGTTGGCAGTGAAGCTTTCTTT
>TRBJ2-1|TRBD1|TRBV5-1|-
CASSLGDGTGDNEQFF
TGCGCCAGCAGCTTGGGGGACGGGACAGGGGACAATGAGCAGTTCTTC